These 10 T cell receptor beta chains came from one sample sequenced in a study of resident and recirculating memory T cells in vitiligo. Assay: immunoSEQ multiplex PCR; the TCRdb copy retains only in-frame clones and omits some. The repertoire holds 40,000 to 50,000 clones, about nine tenths seen once, with about 4.5% in the top ten. Specimen: blood. The origin of the receptors is a male donor with vitiligo.

The chain joins TRBV6-1 to TRBJ2-7, with D possibly TRBD2 on 6 matching bases. The V gene's germline CDR1 is MNHNS and CDR2 SASEGT. CDR3 length: 13 amino acids. V gave up 9 bases and J gave up 4 bases, with 16 bases separating them. The CDR3 sequence: CASTLAEQYEQYF. As DNA, the CDR3 is TGTGCCAGTACCTTAGCGGAACAATACGAGCAGTACTTC.

V gene TRBV5-1 combines with J gene TRBJ1-1, with D possibly matching TRBD1 (6 bases). The CDR3 length is 14 residues. Deletions cut 0 bases from V and 11 bases from J, with 17 bases between. Germline V gene sequence: CDR1 SGHRS, CDR2 YFSETQ. CDR3 bases: TGCGCCAGCAGCTTGGCCACAGGGTTCCAAACGGCTTTCTTT. This sequence encodes CASSLATGFQTAFF.

J is TRBJ1-3 and V is TRBV4-3; D is uncertain. CDR3 length equals 15 residues. V lost 4 bases, J lost 2 bases, and 12 bases lay in between. Germline V gene sequence: CDR1 LGHNA, CDR2 YSLEER. CDR3 nucleotides: TGCGCCAGCAGCCGGACTAGGATCGCTGGAAACACCATATATTTT. Protein sequence: CASSRTRIAGNTIYF.

The chain combines TRBV27 with TRBJ2-5, with D maybe TRBD1 (6 bases). Trimming removed 5 bases from V and 0 bases from J, with 16 bases in between. Looked up from germline, CDR1 is MNHEY and CDR2 is SMNVEV (reference sequence). This CDR3 contains 16 residues. The CDR3 region has the DNA TGTGCCAGCAGTACGAGGGGGACATCGTACCAAGAGACCCAGTACTTC. Amino acids: CASSTRGTSYQETQYF.

The V and J genes are TRBV6-5 and TRBJ1-2, with D perhaps TRBD1 (6 bases). Germline V lookup: CDR1 MNHEY, CDR2 SVGAGI. Trimming took 5 bases from V and 9 from J, leaving 16 bases between them. The CDR3 runs to 13 residues. The CDR3, as DNA: TGTGCCAGCAGTACGACCGGGACATTGAGCTACACCTTC. Translation gives CASSTTGTLSYTF.

The chain joins TRBV6-5 to TRBJ1-2; D is ambiguous. Germline V gene lookup returns CDR1 MNHEY and CDR2 SVGAGI. CDR3 size: 14 residues. V dropped 5 bases and J dropped 1 base, with 11 bases sitting between them. The CDR3 coding sequence is TGTGCCAGCAGTGTGGTGGAGGGTAACTATGGCTACACCTTC. Translating gives CASSVVEGNYGYTF.

CDR3 sequence: CSVGEAGTGGGYTF. In DNA, the CDR3 is TGCAGCGTTGGAGAGGCAGGGACAGGAGGTGGCTACACCTTC. V and J are TRBV29-1 and TRBJ1-2; 8 bases agree with TRBD1. The CDR3 totals 14 residues. The J segment lost 7 bases and the V segment lost 4 bases, leaving 11 bases of the junction unmatched. Germline values: CDR1 SQVTM, CDR2 ANQGSEA. The whole variable domain, remainder taken from reference TRBV29-1 and TRBJ1-2, is SAVISQKPSRDICQRGTSLTIQCQVDSQVTMMFWYRQQPGQSLTLIATANQGSEATYESGFVIDKFPISRPNLTFSTLTVSNMSPEDSSIYLCSVGEAGTGGGYTFGSGTRLTVV.

This chain joins TRBV19 and TRBJ1-1; 7 bases line up with TRBD1. Germline values: CDR1 LNHDA, CDR2 SQIVND (reference sequence). CDR3 size: 14 residues. The J segment lost 4 bases and the V segment lost 7 bases, leaving 9 bases of the junction unmatched. The CDR3 loop reads CASTQTGMVTEAFF. The CDR3 DNA reads as TGTGCCAGTACCCAGACAGGGATGGTCACTGAAGCTTTCTTT.

This clone was picked up one time. CDR3 protein: CSVGITDTQYF. The CDR3 DNA follows: TGCAGCGTTGGTATCACAGATACGCAGTATTTT. The chain recombines TRBV29-1 with TRBJ2-3; no clear D gene. This CDR3 is 11 amino acids long. The germline V gene has CDR1 SQVTM and CDR2 ANQGSEA. V was trimmed by 4 bases and J by 2 bases, leaving 4 bases between them.

V gene TRBV18 combines with J gene TRBJ2-7; 9 bases are shared with TRBD2. J was trimmed by 3 bases and V by 5 bases; bases with no gene match: 5. The CDR3 runs 14 residues. Germline V gene sequence: CDR1 KGHSH, CDR2 LQKENI. CDR3 nucleotides: TGTGCCAGCTCAAGGGCGGGGGGGATCTACGAGCAGTACTTC. This encodes CASSRAGGIYEQYF. Drawing the rest from reference TRBV18 and TRBJ2-7, the complete variable domain is NAGVMQNPRHLVRRRGQEARLRCSPMKGHSHVYWYRQLPEEGLKFMVYLQKENIIDESGMPKERFSAEFPKEGPSILRIQQVVRGDSAAYFCASSRAGGIYEQYFGPGTRLTVT.